This T cell receptor (beta chain) emerged from a study of blood T cell repertoires in COVID-19. TCRdb's table, derived via immunoSEQ multiplex PCR, lists solely in-frame clones and lacks some. The repertoire holds under 250,000 clones, with more than 75% as singletons. V was cut by 11 bases and J by 2 bases, with 14 bases left in between. The CDR3 is 13 residues long. Looked up from germline, CDR1 is SGHTA and CDR2 is FQGTGA. This chain connects TRBV7-3 to TRBJ2-3; weak D call: TRBD2 (6 bases). Sequenced sample: PBMCs or T cells enriched from blood (not recorded which). This TCR was sampled from a man aged 30 to 39 with acute COVID-19. This CDR3 reads CAAGRRYTDTQYF. The CDR3 DNA follows: TGTGCCGCGGGACGGAGATACACAGATACGCAGTATTTT.